The sequence of this TCR beta chain was determined in a study of shared clonotypes between healthy human individuals. Assay used: immunoSEQ multiplex PCR; TCRdb lists only in-frame clones, some missing. The table has hundreds of thousands of clones, 70% to 80% seen once; the top ten hold around 12%. Within Nashville, Tennessee resided all donors, each a Caucasian adult. Concerning this clone itself: At one boundary the junction diverges from the germline segment, which might be a read error.

Sequencing was carried out using PBMCs. This sequence was found in a woman aged 35 to 49 in good health. Some clones in this sample may be carry-over from other donors' samples.

The CDR3 DNA follows: TGTGCCAGCAGTTTAAGTTGGGGGACCACAACTCGCTTT. Protein sequence: CASSLSWGTTTRF. The rearrangement links TRBV28 to TRBJ1-4, with D possibly matching TRBD1 (5 bases). This CDR3 is built from 13 residues. Looked up from germline, CDR1 is MDHEN and CDR2 is SYDVKM.